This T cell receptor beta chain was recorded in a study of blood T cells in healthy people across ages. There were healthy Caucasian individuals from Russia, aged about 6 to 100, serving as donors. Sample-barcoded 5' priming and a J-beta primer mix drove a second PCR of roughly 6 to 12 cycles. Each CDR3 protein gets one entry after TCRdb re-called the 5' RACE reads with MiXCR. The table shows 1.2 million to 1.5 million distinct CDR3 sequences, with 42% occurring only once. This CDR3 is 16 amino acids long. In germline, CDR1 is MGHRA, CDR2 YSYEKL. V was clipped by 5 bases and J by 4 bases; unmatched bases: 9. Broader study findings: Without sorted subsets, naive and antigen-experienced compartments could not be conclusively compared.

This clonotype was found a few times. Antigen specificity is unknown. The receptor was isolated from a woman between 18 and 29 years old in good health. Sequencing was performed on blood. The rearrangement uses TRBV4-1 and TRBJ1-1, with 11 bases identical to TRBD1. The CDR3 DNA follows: TGCGCCAGCAGCAAAGGACAGGGGGCGCGGAGCACTGAAGCTTTCTTT. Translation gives CASSKGQGARSTEAFF.